Described below is a single T cell receptor (beta chain) sequence and its context. No antigen is known for it. Clones were read by immunoSEQ multiplex PCR, and TCRdb kept only the in-frame ones, dropping some. Of over 60,000 clones in the sample, over 95% were seen once. CDR1 and CDR2 from the germline V gene are SGHVS and FNYEAQ. V was shortened by 1 base and J by 3 bases, with 10 bases between the two germline ends. The CDR3 length is 14 residues. Donors were drawn from the 120-subject validation cohort, separate from the roughly 670-subject first cohort. The sample belongs to a study of cytomegalovirus exposure and HLA in healthy donors. Study-level points and caveats: Associated with cytomegalovirus, according to the listing, were 170 or so TCR beta chains. Rarity characterized most TCR sequences, yet some public TCRs appeared in many donors.

The V gene is TRBV7-6, the J gene TRBJ2-7; D perhaps matches TRBD1 (6 bases). The source of this sequence is a woman aged 18-29 years in good health and CMV-seropositive. Source material: PBMCs. CDR3 loop: CASSLERGNYEQYF. In nucleotides, the CDR3 is TGTGCCAGCAGCTTAGAGAGGGGGAACTACGAGCAGTACTTC.